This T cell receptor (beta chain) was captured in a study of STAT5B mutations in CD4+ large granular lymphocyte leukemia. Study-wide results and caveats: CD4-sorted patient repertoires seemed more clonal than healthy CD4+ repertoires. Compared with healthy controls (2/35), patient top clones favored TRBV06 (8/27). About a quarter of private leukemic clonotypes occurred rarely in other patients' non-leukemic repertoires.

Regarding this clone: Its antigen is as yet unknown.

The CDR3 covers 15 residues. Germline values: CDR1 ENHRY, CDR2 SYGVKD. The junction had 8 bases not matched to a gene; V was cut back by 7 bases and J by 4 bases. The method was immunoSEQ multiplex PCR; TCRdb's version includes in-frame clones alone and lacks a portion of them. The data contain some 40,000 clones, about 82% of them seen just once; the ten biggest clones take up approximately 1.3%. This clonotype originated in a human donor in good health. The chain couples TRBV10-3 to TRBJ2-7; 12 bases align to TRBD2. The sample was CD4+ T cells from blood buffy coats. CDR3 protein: CAINPTSGSFYEQYF. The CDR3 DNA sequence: TGTGCCATCAATCCGACTAGCGGGAGTTTTTACGAGCAGTACTTC.